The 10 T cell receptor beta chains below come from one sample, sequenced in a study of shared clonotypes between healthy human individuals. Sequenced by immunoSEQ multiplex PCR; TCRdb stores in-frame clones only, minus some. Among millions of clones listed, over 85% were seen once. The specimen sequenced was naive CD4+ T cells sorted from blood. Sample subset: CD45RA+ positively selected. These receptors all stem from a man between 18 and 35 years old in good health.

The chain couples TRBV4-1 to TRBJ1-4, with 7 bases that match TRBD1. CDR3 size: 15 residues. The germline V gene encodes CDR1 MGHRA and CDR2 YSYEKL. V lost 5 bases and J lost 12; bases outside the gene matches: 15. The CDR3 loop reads CASSTPGTQRGQLFF. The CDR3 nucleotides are TGCGCCAGCAGCACCCCCGGGACACAAAGGGGGCAACTGTTTTTT.

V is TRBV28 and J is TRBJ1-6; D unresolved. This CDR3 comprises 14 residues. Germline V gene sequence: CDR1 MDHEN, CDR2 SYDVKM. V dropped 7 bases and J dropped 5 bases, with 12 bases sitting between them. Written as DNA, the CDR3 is TGTGCCAGCAAGCTTAGGCAGGATAATTCACCCCTCCACTTT. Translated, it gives CASKLRQDNSPLHF.

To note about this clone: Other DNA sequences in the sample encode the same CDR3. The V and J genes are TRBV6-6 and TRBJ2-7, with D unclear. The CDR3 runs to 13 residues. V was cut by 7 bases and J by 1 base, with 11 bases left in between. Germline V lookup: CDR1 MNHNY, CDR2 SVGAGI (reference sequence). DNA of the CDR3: TGTGCCAGCACCCGAGACGGATCCTACGAGCAGTACTTC. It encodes CASTRDGSYEQYF.

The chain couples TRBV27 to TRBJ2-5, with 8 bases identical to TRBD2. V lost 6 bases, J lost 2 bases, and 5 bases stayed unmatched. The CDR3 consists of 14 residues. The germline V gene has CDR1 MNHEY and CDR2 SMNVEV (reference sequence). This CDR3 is CASRLAARQETQYF. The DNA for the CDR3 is TGTGCCAGCAGACTAGCGGCCAGACAAGAGACCCAGTACTTC.

The CDR3 loop is CASRNRVLTYEQYF. In nucleotides, the CDR3 is TGTGCCAGCAGAAACAGGGTCCTAACCTACGAGCAGTACTTC. This chain joins TRBV27 and TRBJ2-5; D perhaps matches TRBD1 (6 bases). TRBJ2-7 explains the end of the DNA better; the J call may be wrong. Germline CDR1 MNHEY, CDR2 SMNVEV (reference sequence). This CDR3 has 14 amino acids.

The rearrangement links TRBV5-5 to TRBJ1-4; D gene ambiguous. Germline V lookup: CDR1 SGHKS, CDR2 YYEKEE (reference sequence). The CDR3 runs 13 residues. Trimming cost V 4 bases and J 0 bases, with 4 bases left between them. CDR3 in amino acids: CASSGATNEKLFF. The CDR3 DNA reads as TGTGCCAGCAGCGGGGCAACTAATGAAAAACTGTTTTTT. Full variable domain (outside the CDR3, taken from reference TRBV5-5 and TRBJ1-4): DAGVTQSPTHLIKTRGQQVTLRCSPISGHKSVSWYQQVLGQGPQFIFQYYEKEERGRGNFPDRFSARQFPNYSSELNVNALLLGDSALYLCASSGATNEKLFFGSGTQLSVL.

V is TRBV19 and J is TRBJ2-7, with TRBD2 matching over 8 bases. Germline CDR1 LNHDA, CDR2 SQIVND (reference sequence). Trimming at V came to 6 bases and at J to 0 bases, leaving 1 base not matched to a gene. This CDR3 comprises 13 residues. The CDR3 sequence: CASRAGGSYEQYF. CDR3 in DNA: TGTGCCAGTAGGGCGGGGGGCTCCTACGAGCAGTACTTC.

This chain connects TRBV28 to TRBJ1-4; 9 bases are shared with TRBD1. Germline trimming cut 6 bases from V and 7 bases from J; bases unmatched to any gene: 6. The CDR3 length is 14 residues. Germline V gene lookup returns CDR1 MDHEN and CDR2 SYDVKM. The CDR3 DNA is TGTGCCAGCAGCGGGGACAGGGCGGGTGAAAAACTGTTTTTT. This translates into CASSGDRAGEKLFF.

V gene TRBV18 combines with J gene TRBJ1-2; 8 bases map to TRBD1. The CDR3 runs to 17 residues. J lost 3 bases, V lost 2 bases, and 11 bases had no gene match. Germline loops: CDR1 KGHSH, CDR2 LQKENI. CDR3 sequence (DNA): TGTGCCAGCTCACCAATTACCCGGACAGGGACGCACTATGGCTACACCTTC. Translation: CASSPITRTGTHYGYTF.

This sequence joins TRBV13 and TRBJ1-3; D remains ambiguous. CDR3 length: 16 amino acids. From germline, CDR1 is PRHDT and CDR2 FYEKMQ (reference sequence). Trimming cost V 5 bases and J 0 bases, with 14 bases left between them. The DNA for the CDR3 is TGTGCCAGCAGCCGCTTTGTGGATCCCTCTGGAAACACCATATATTTT. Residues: CASSRFVDPSGNTIYF.